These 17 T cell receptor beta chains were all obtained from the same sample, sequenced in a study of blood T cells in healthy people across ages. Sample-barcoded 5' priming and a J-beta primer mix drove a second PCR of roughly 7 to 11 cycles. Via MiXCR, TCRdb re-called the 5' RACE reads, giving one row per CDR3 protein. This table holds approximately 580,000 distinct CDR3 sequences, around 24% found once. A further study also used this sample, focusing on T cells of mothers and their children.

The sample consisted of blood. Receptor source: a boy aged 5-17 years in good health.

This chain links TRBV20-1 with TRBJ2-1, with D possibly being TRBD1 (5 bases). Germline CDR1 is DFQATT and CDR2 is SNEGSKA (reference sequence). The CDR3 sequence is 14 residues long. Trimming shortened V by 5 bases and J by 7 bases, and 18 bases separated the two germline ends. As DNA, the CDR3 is TGCAGTGCTGGGGCCCTAGTACAAAAGAATGAGCAGTTCTTC. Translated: CSAGALVQKNEQFF.

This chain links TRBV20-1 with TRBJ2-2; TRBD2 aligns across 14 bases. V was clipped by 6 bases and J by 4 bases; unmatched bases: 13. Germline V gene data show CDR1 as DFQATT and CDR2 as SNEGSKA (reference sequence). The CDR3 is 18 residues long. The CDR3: CSASPGLAGVGGTGELFF. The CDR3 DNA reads TGCAGTGCGTCACCGGGACTAGCGGGAGTCGGTGGCACCGGGGAGCTGTTTTTT.

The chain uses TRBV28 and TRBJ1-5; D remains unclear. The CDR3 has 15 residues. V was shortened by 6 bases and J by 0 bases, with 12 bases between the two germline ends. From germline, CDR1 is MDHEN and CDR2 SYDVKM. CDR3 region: CASRGRGTSNQPQHF. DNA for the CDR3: TGTGCCAGCAGGGGCCGGGGTACTAGCAATCAGCCCCAGCATTTT. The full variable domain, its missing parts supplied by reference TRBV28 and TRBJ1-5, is DVKVTQSSRYLVKRTGEKVFLECVQDMDHENMFWYRQDPGLGLRLIYFSYDVKMKEKGDIPEGYSVSREKKERFSLILESASTNQTSMYLCASRGRGTSNQPQHFGDGTRLSIL.

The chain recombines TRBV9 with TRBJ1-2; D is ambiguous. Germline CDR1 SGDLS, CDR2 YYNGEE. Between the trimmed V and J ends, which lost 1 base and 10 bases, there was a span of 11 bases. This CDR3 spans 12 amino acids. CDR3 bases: TGTGCCAGCAGCGTATATCTGGGAGTCTACACCTTC. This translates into CASSVYLGVYTF.

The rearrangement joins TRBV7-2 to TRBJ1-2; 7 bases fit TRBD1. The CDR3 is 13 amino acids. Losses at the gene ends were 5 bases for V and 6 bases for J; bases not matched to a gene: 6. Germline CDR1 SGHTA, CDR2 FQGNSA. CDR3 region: CASSPDRDHGYTF. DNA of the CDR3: TGTGCCAGCAGCCCCGACAGGGATCATGGCTACACCTTC.

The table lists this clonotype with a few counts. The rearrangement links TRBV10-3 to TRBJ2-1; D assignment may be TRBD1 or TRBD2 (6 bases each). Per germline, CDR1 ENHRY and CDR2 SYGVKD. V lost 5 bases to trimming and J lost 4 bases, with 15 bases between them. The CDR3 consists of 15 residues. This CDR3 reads CAISNSGAGYNEQFF. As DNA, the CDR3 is TGTGCCATCAGTAATTCGGGGGCCGGGTACAATGAGCAGTTCTTC.

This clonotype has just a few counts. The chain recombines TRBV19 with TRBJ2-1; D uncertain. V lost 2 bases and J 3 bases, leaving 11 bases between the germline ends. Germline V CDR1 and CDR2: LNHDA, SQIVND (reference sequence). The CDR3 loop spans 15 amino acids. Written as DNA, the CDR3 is TGTGCCAGTAGTATAAACAGAGCCGACTACAATGAGCAGTTCTTC. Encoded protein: CASSINRADYNEQFF.

CDR3 residues: CASSQTSAQETQYF. For the CDR3, the DNA is TGCGCCAGCAGCCAAACTAGCGCCCAAGAGACCCAGTACTTC. The chain recombines TRBV4-3 with TRBJ2-5; 7 positions agree with TRBD2. The CDR3 contains 14 residues. Per the germline V gene, CDR1 is LGHNA and CDR2 is YSLEER. The J segment lost 1 base and the V segment lost 2 bases, leaving 1 base of the junction unmatched.

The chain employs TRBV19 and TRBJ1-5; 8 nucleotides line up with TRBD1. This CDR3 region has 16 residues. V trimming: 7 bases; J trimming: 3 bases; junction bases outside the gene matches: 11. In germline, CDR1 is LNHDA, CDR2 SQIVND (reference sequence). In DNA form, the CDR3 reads TGTGCCAGTACCTCGGACAGGGAAGTTTTCAATCAGCCCCAGCATTTT. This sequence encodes CASTSDREVFNQPQHF.

As DNA, the CDR3 is TGTGCCAGCAGCCAAGGTTCAAAAGGAGGGACCCTCAAAAACATTCAGTACTTC. Its translation: CASSQGSKGGTLKNIQYF. This sequence joins TRBV3-1 and TRBJ2-4; D is perhaps TRBD2 (6 bases). Germline assignment: CDR1 LGHDT and CDR2 YNNKEL (reference sequence). The CDR3 is 18 residues long. The V gene lost 1 base and the J gene lost 3 bases, with 19 bases spanning the gap.

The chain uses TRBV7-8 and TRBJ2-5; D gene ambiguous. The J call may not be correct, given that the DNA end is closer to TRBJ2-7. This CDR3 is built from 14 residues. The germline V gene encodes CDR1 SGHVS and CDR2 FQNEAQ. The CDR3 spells CASRAMDGGYEQYF. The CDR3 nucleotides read TGTGCCAGCAGGGCAATGGACGGCGGCTACGAGCAGTACTTC.

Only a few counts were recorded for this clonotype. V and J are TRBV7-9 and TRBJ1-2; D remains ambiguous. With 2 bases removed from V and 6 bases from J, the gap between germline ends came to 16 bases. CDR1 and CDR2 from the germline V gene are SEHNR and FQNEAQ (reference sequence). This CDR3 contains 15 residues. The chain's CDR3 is CASSLRAAGEDGYTF. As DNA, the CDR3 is TGTGCCAGCAGCTTAAGGGCAGCCGGGGAGGATGGCTACACCTTC.

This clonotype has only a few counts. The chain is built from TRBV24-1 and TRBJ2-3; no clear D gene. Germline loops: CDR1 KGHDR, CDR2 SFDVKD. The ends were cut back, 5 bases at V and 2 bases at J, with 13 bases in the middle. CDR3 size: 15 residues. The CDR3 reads CATSGSYAFTDTQYF. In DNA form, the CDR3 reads TGTGCCACCAGTGGGAGTTACGCCTTCACAGATACGCAGTATTTT.

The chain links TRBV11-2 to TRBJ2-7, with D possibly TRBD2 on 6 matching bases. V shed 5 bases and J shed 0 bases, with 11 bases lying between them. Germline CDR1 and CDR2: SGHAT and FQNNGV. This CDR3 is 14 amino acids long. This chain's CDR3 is CASSLRTNSYEQYF. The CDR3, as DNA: TGTGCCAGCAGCCTCAGGACTAACTCCTACGAGCAGTACTTC. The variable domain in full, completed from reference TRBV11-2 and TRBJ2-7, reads EAGVAQSPRYKIIEKRQSVAFWCNPISGHATLYWYQQILGQGPKLLIQFQNNGVVDDSQLPKDRFSAERLKGVDSTLKIQPAKLEDSAVYLCASSLRTNSYEQYFGPGTRLTVT.

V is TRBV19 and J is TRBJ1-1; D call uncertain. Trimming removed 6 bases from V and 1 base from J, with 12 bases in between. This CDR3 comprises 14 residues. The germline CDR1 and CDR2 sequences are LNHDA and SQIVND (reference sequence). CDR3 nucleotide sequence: TGTGCCAGTAGGCCGACGCCTAAGAACACTGAAGCTTTCTTT. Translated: CASRPTPKNTEAFF.

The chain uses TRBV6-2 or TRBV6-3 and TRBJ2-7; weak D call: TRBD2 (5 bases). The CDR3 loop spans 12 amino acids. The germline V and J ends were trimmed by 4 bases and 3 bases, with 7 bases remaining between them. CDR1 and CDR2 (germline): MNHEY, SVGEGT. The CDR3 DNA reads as TGTGCCAGCAGTTTCCGGGACTACGAGCAGTACTTC. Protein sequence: CASSFRDYEQYF.

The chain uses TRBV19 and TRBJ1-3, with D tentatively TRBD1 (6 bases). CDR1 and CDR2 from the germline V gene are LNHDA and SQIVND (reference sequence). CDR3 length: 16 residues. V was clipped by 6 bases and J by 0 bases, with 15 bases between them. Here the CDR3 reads CASRLQGQLSGNTIYF. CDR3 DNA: TGTGCCAGTAGACTACAAGGACAGCTCTCTGGAAACACCATATATTTT.